Following are 29 T cell receptor beta chains from one sample sequenced in a study of cytomegalovirus exposure and HLA in healthy donors. Amplification used 60 Vbeta primers and 13 Jbeta primers. TCRdb's copy holds only in-frame clones and misses some; the assay was immunoSEQ multiplex PCR. The profile shows approximately 120,000 clones, around 73% of them singletons. Source material: PBMCs. The receptors originated from a middle-aged man in good health and CMV-seronegative.

V is TRBV13 and J is TRBJ2-7; 11 nucleotides agree with TRBD1. V lost 4 bases and J lost 3; bases outside the gene matches: 5. This CDR3 comprises 15 residues. Germline V gene data show CDR1 as PRHDT and CDR2 as FYEKMQ (reference sequence). The CDR3 reads CASSSGGQGDYEQYF. The DNA for the CDR3 is TGTGCCAGCAGCTCAGGGGGACAGGGGGACTACGAGCAGTACTTC.

This clone was counted a single time. CDR3 nucleotide sequence: TGTGCCAGCAGCTTTGGGGGGAACCGTGAAGCTTTCTTT. Residues: CASSFGGNREAFF. V is TRBV5-6 and J is TRBJ1-1, with a weak D call TRBD1 (5 bases). The CDR3 runs to 13 residues. V was cut by 2 bases and J by 7 bases, with 12 bases left in between. Germline values: CDR1 SGHDT, CDR2 YYEEEE.

The chain couples TRBV10-3 to TRBJ1-3; D may be TRBD1 (6 bases). With 4 bases removed from V and 2 bases from J, the gap between germline ends came to 15 bases. CDR1 is ENHRY and CDR2 is SYGVKD in the germline V gene. The CDR3 consists of 16 residues. The CDR3 is CAISGDRPRAGNTIYF. The CDR3 region has the DNA TGTGCCATCAGTGGCGACAGGCCGAGGGCTGGAAACACCATATATTTT.

DNA for the CDR3: TGTGCCAGCAGCCTGGGCTGGGCAGCTTCGAACACTGAAGCTTTCTTT. Translating gives CASSLGWAASNTEAFF. The J gene is TRBJ1-1, the V gene TRBV5-5; D gene ambiguous. CDR1 and CDR2 from the germline V gene are SGHKS and YYEKEE (reference sequence). This CDR3 has 16 residues. V lost 4 bases and J 1 base, leaving 17 bases between the germline ends.

The V and J genes are TRBV6-8 and TRBJ2-3, with 9 bases identical to TRBD2. Per germline, CDR1 MNHGY and CDR2 SAAAGT. V gave up 9 bases and J gave up 0 bases; unmatched junction bases: 7. This CDR3 is built from 15 residues. CDR3 amino acids: CARSLAGESTDTQYF. The CDR3 nucleotides read TGTGCCAGAAGCTTAGCGGGGGAAAGCACAGATACGCAGTATTTT.

In the case of this clone: One end of the junction does not line up with germline, which may come from a read error. The chain combines TRBV27 with TRBJ2-7, with 12 bases fitting TRBD2. The V gene's germline CDR1 is MNHEY and CDR2 SMNVEV (reference sequence). CDR3 length: 13 amino acids. The CDR3 region has the DNA TGTGCCAGCAGTCCCTCTAGCGGGGGGGCCGTAAACTTC. It is translated as CASSPSSGGAVNF.

This chain uses TRBV4-1 with TRBJ1-2; 12 bases map to TRBD1. With V trimmed by 0 bases and J by 5 bases, 10 bases remained unmatched. The CDR3 runs to 18 residues. The V gene's germline CDR1 is MGHRA and CDR2 YSYEKL. The CDR3 spells CASSQEGSGQGAFYGYTF. As DNA, the CDR3 is TGCGCCAGCAGCCAAGAGGGATCGGGACAGGGGGCTTTTTATGGCTACACCTTC.

The chain joins TRBV18 to TRBJ2-3; D is perhaps TRBD1 (5 bases). The CDR3 covers 16 residues. V was shortened by 4 bases and J by 4 bases, with 18 bases between the two germline ends. Germline assignment: CDR1 KGHSH and CDR2 LQKENI. CDR3 residues: CASSRLRPGSSDTQYF. CDR3 bases: TGTGCCAGCTCACGATTACGCCCAGGGTCTTCAGATACGCAGTATTTT.

V is TRBV7-6 and J is TRBJ2-2, with TRBD2 matching over 9 bases. V gave up 3 bases and J gave up 5 bases; unmatched junction bases: 13. Per germline, CDR1 SGHVS and CDR2 FNYEAQ. This CDR3 region has 18 residues. The CDR3 here is CASSLIPRGGAGTGELFF. The CDR3 DNA is TGTGCCAGCAGCTTGATCCCCCGCGGGGGGGCGGGGACCGGGGAGCTGTTTTTT.

J is TRBJ2-1 and V is TRBV29-1, with 12 bases aligning to TRBD2. J gave up 10 bases and V 4 bases, and 20 bases lay outside the gene matches. Looked up from germline, CDR1 is SQVTM and CDR2 is ANQGSEA. CDR3 size: 18 residues. The CDR3 loop reads CSVGEGVGLAGKMTEQFF. The CDR3 DNA follows: TGCAGCGTTGGGGAGGGAGTTGGACTAGCGGGGAAGATGACGGAGCAGTTCTTC.

This clone showed up just a few times. The chain joins TRBV7-8 to TRBJ2-7, with D tentatively TRBD1 (5 bases). Germline CDR1 is SGHVS and CDR2 is FQNEAQ. This CDR3 contains 15 residues. V was clipped by 1 base and J by 5 bases, with 15 bases between them. The CDR3 spells CASSLGFTRADEQYF. The CDR3 DNA sequence: TGTGCCAGCAGCTTAGGTTTTACCAGGGCCGACGAGCAGTACTTC.

The chain recombines TRBV15 with TRBJ1-6, with a possible D match to TRBD1 (6 bases). With 4 bases removed from V and 5 bases from J, the gap between germline ends came to 12 bases. This CDR3 spans 15 amino acids. Germline values: CDR1 LNHNV, CDR2 YYDKDF (reference sequence). The CDR3: CATSNGQRNNSPLHF. CDR3 bases: TGTGCCACCAGCAACGGACAGAGGAATAATTCACCCCTCCACTTT.

The gene calls are TRBV27 and TRBJ2-7; D possibly corresponds to TRBD1 (5 bases). The CDR3 contains 12 residues. Germline values: CDR1 MNHEY, CDR2 SMNVEV (reference sequence). Trimming took off 5 bases at V and 7 bases at J, with 12 bases between the two ends. The CDR3 loop is CASSNTGVEQYF. The CDR3 bases are TGTGCCAGCAGTAACACAGGCGTGGAGCAGTACTTC.

This rearrangement joins TRBV2 to TRBJ2-5; D call uncertain. CDR3 length: 15 residues. Germline V CDR1 and CDR2: SNHLY, FYNNEI. V was pared by 1 base and J by 5 bases, with 14 bases between. Here the CDR3 DNA reads TGTGCCAGCAGTGAAGGAAGACAAATTAGGGAGACCCAGTACTTC. It specifies CASSEGRQIRETQYF.

The chain uses TRBV7-9 and TRBJ2-7, with a possible D match to TRBD1 (6 bases). CDR3 length: 14 residues. V was shortened by 2 bases and J by 3 bases, with 11 bases between the two germline ends. Germline CDR1 is SEHNR and CDR2 is FQNEAQ (reference sequence). Written as DNA, the CDR3 is TGTGCCAGCAGCTTACGGGACACGTACTACGAGCAGTACTTC. It translates to CASSLRDTYYEQYF.

The chain combines TRBV4-2 with TRBJ2-3; D possibly corresponds to TRBD2 (6 bases). Germline V lookup: CDR1 LGHNA, CDR2 YNFKEQ. The CDR3 consists of 16 residues. The ends were cut back, 5 bases at V and 0 bases at J, with 15 bases in the middle. The CDR3 reads CASSTRRDSSTDTQYF. The CDR3 coding sequence is TGTGCCAGCAGCACACGCCGGGACTCTAGCACAGATACGCAGTATTTT.

The table lists this clone with a few counts. The chain has TRBV4-3 and TRBJ1-1; D gene uncertain. This CDR3 has 14 residues. V lost 0 bases and J lost 5, with 10 bases in between. CDR1 is LGHNA, CDR2 YSLEER, per germline. The CDR3 reads CASSQERVSTEAFF. Here the CDR3 DNA reads TGCGCCAGCAGCCAAGAGAGGGTATCGACTGAAGCTTTCTTT.

This clone was counted a single time. This CDR3 reads CASSLGGAGIYGYTF. CDR3 coding DNA: TGTGCCAGCAGCTTAGGAGGCGCAGGGATCTATGGCTACACCTTC. The chain links TRBV7-9 to TRBJ1-2; a weak D match, TRBD1 (5 bases). Germline V gives CDR1 SEHNR, CDR2 FQNEAQ (reference sequence). With 1 base removed from V and 4 bases from J, the gap between germline ends came to 13 bases. The CDR3 spans 15 residues.

CDR3 sequence (DNA): TGTGCCAGCAGCTTTGCTCCGCTGGGCGACACCATATATTTT. Its protein is CASSFAPLGDTIYF. The gene calls are TRBV7-8 and TRBJ1-3, with D unresolved. This CDR3 is 14 amino acids long. Trimming took 3 bases from V and 8 from J, leaving 14 bases between them. The germline CDR1 and CDR2 sequences are SGHVS and FQNEAQ.

V usage is TRBV14 and J usage is TRBJ2-5; 9 bases are shared with TRBD1. Trimming at V came to 2 bases and at J to 3 bases, leaving 4 bases not matched to a gene. The germline gives CDR1 SGHDN, CDR2 FVKESK. The CDR3 runs 15 residues. The CDR3 is CASSQLTGGKETQYF. CDR3 DNA sequence: TGTGCCAGCAGCCAACTGACAGGGGGTAAAGAGACCCAGTACTTC.

The rearrangement joins TRBV11-2 to TRBJ2-7; D call uncertain. Trimming cost V 5 bases and J 1 base, with 12 bases left between them. The CDR3 totals 14 residues. Germline V gives CDR1 SGHAT, CDR2 FQNNGV. The CDR3 here is CASSPSTVSYEQYF. CDR3 in DNA: TGTGCCAGCAGCCCATCTACCGTTTCCTACGAGCAGTACTTC.

The chain is built from TRBV5-5 and TRBJ2-5; no clear D gene. The V end was cut by 0 bases, the J end by 1 base, with 4 bases between. CDR3 length: 13 amino acids. In germline, CDR1 is SGHKS, CDR2 YYEKEE (reference sequence). Here the CDR3 DNA reads TGTGCCAGCAGCTTGGACTCCCAAGAGACCCAGTACTTC. Protein product: CASSLDSQETQYF.

The CDR3 reads CASSQGLTVTGELFF. The CDR3 nucleotides read TGCGCCAGCAGCCAGGGTTTGACAGTCACCGGGGAGCTGTTTTTT. V usage is TRBV4-3 and J usage is TRBJ2-2; possible D gene TRBD1, 5 bases. Germline CDR1 and CDR2: LGHNA and YSLEER. The CDR3 covers 15 residues. V shed 3 bases and J shed 4 bases, with 12 bases lying between them.

The rearrangement uses TRBV12-5 and TRBJ1-4, with unresolved D. Germline CDR1 LGHNT, CDR2 FRNRAP. CDR3 length equals 14 residues. Trimming pared 2 bases from V and 4 bases from J, leaving 8 bases between. The CDR3 spells CASGLIGSNEKLFF. The CDR3 DNA follows: TGTGCTAGTGGTTTGATAGGGAGTAATGAAAAACTGTTTTTT.

This sequence joins TRBV19 and TRBJ2-1, with 9 bases that match TRBD1. Germline values: CDR1 LNHDA, CDR2 SQIVND (reference sequence). The CDR3 covers 16 residues. J gave up 4 bases and V 3 bases, and 7 bases lay outside the gene matches. CDR3 amino acids: CASSMGSGTGYNEQFF. In DNA, the CDR3 is TGTGCCAGTAGTATGGGCTCGGGGACAGGGTACAATGAGCAGTTCTTC.

CDR3 residues: CASSTQTSGAGETQYF. The CDR3 DNA sequence: TGTGCCAGCAGCACACAGACTAGCGGGGCTGGGGAGACCCAGTACTTC. This chain joins TRBV4-2 and TRBJ2-5, with 11 bases that match TRBD2. The trim removed 5 bases at V and 5 bases at J, leaving 10 bases unmatched. This CDR3 has 16 amino acids. Germline V lookup: CDR1 LGHNA, CDR2 YNFKEQ.

CDR3 amino acids: CASSGAGTGESGYTF. The CDR3, as DNA: TGTGCCAGTAGTGGGGCGGGGACGGGGGAGTCCGGCTACACCTTC. The chain uses TRBV19 and TRBJ1-2, with a possible D match to TRBD1 (5 bases). Germline CDR1 LNHDA, CDR2 SQIVND (reference sequence). The CDR3 is 15 residues long. The V end was cut by 5 bases, the J end by 8 bases, with 21 bases between.

The chain joins TRBV7-6 to TRBJ2-5, with 12 nucleotides matching TRBD2. The J segment lost 5 bases and the V segment lost 5 bases, leaving 12 bases of the junction unmatched. This CDR3 has 17 residues. Germline CDR1 SGHVS, CDR2 FNYEAQ. This CDR3 is CASSAALTSGGAETQYF. The CDR3 DNA is TGTGCCAGCAGCGCGGCGTTGACTAGCGGGGGTGCTGAGACCCAGTACTTC.

V usage is TRBV7-9 and J usage is TRBJ2-3; TRBD1 is a possible D gene (5 bases). This CDR3 has 12 residues. V gave up 8 bases and J gave up 6 bases, with 12 bases separating them. CDR1 SEHNR and CDR2 FQNEAQ come from the germline V gene (reference sequence). The CDR3 sequence: CASLRVGDTQYF. CDR3 sequence (DNA): TGTGCCAGCCTCAGGGTTGGGGATACGCAGTATTTT.